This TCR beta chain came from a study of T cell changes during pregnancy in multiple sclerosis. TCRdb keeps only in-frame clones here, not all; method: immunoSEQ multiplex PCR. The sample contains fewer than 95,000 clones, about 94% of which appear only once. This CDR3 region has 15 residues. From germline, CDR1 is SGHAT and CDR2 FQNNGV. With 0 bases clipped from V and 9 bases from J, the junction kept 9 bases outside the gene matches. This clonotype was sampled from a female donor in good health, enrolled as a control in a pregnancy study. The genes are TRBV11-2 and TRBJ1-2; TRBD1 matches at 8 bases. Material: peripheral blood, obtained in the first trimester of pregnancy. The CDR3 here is CASSLDRAGGGSYTF. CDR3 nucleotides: TGTGCCAGCAGCTTAGATCGGGCAGGGGGCGGAAGCTACACCTTC.